One sample yielded the 28 T cell receptor beta chains listed below, sequenced in a study of radiotherapy plus CTLA-4 blockade in lung cancer. The assay was immunoSEQ multiplex PCR, and TCRdb's table has in-frame clones only and misses some. The sample holds 53,000 or so clones; about 72% are singletons and the top ten take around 10%. This sample comprised peripheral blood, obtained from a patient treated with radiotherapy plus ipilimumab. These receptors originate from a human donor with non-small cell lung cancer who had stable disease on radiotherapy plus ipilimumab.

The CDR3 bases are TGTGCCAGCAGTGTAAGGCAGACGAACACCGGGGAGCTGTTTTTT. Translation gives CASSVRQTNTGELFF. This chain uses TRBV2 with TRBJ2-2; D gene unclear. Per germline, CDR1 SNHLY and CDR2 FYNNEI. The CDR3 loop spans 15 amino acids. V lost 4 bases and J lost 0, with 9 bases in between.

CDR3 sequence reads: CASSLGVSTDTQYF. CDR3 nucleotides: TGTGCCAGCAGCTTAGGGGTTAGCACAGATACGCAGTATTTT. The genes are TRBV7-2 and TRBJ2-3; D is unresolved. Looked up from germline, CDR1 is SGHTA and CDR2 is FQGNSA. The V and J ends lost 1 base and 0 bases respectively, with 5 bases between them. This CDR3 region has 14 residues.

V usage is TRBV7-9 and J usage is TRBJ1-5; D gene ambiguous. The CDR3 contains 15 residues. V shed 5 bases and J shed 7 bases, with 18 bases lying between them. Germline V gene data show CDR1 as SEHNR and CDR2 as FQNEAQ (reference sequence). Here the CDR3 DNA reads TGTGCCAGCAGCCCCACGGACGGTCCAACCCAGCCCCAGCATTTT. As protein: CASSPTDGPTQPQHF.

The chain carries TRBV27 and TRBJ2-1; D is undetermined. The germline CDR1 and CDR2 sequences are MNHEY and SMNVEV (reference sequence). Trimming took 4 bases from V and 4 from J, leaving 11 bases between them. This CDR3 comprises 14 residues. CDR3 residues: CASSSPSLYNEQFF. The CDR3 bases are TGTGCCAGCAGTTCCCCTAGTCTTTACAATGAGCAGTTCTTC.

This clone was detected once. This sequence joins TRBV19 and TRBJ1-1, with a possible D match to TRBD1 (5 bases). Per germline, CDR1 LNHDA and CDR2 SQIVND (reference sequence). V was clipped by 0 bases and J by 5 bases, with 10 bases between them. This CDR3 contains 14 residues. CDR3 coding DNA: TGTGCCAGTAGTATAGATTGGGGGGGGACTGAAGCTTTCTTT. Protein: CASSIDWGGTEAFF. The entire variable domain, with the rest obtained from reference TRBV19 and TRBJ1-1, is as follows: DGGITQSPKYLFRKEGQNVTLSCEQNLNHDAMYWYRQDPGQGLRLIYYSQIVNDFQKGDIAEGYSVSREKKESFPLTVTSAQKNPTAFYLCASSIDWGGTEAFFGQGTRLTVV.

This clone was observed a few times. Other DNA variants within this sample encode the same CDR3. The DNA of the CDR3 is TGTGCCAGTAGTATCCGGGGAACTGGAAACACCATATATTTT. Amino acids: CASSIRGTGNTIYF. The J gene is TRBJ1-3, the V gene TRBV19; unclear D gene. The CDR3 runs 14 residues. V was trimmed by 3 bases and J by 2 bases, leaving 8 bases between them. Looked up from germline, CDR1 is LNHDA and CDR2 is SQIVND (reference sequence).

This sequence joins TRBV30 and TRBJ1-1, with D possibly TRBD1 on 5 matching bases. Per the germline V gene, CDR1 is GTSNPN and CDR2 is SVGIG (reference sequence). V shed 2 bases and J shed 0 bases, with 7 bases lying between them. The CDR3 is 13 residues long. The CDR3 coding sequence is TGTGCCTGGAGTCCGACAGTGAACACTGAAGCTTTCTTT. Amino acid sequence: CAWSPTVNTEAFF. Full variable domain (rest looked up from reference TRBV30 and TRBJ1-1): SQTIHQWPATLVQPVGSPLSLECTVEGTSNPNLYWYRQAAGRGLQLLFYSVGIGQISSEVPQNLSASRPQDRQFILSSKKLLLSDSGFYLCAWSPTVNTEAFFGQGTRLTVV.

The J gene is TRBJ2-5, the V gene TRBV15, with TRBD2 matching over 8 bases. J lost 5 bases, V lost 0 bases, and 11 bases had no gene match. The CDR3 sequence is 17 residues long. Germline CDR1 and CDR2: LNHNV and YYDKDF (reference sequence). The CDR3 here is CATSRDLAGHSGETQYF. In DNA, the CDR3 is TGTGCCACCAGCAGAGATCTAGCGGGCCACTCCGGGGAGACCCAGTACTTC.

The V call is TRBV7-2, the J call TRBJ1-2, with D uncertain. The CDR3 spans 15 residues. The germline CDR1 and CDR2 sequences are SGHTA and FQGNSA. V was pared by 6 bases and J by 2 bases, with 16 bases between. The CDR3 reads CASSLPDGGNYGYTF. DNA of the CDR3: TGTGCCAGCAGTCTCCCAGACGGCGGCAACTATGGCTACACCTTC. The full variable domain, completed using reference TRBV7-2 and TRBJ1-2, is GAGVSQSPSNKVTEKGKDVELRCDPISGHTALYWYRQSLGQGLEFLIYFQGNSAPDKSGLPSDRFSAERTGGSVSTLTIQRTQQEDSAVYLCASSLPDGGNYGYTFGSGTRLTVV.

The rearrangement uses TRBV7-6 and TRBJ1-5, with D hard to call. This CDR3 contains 13 residues. The V gene's germline CDR1 is SGHVS and CDR2 FNYEAQ. Trimming pared 3 bases from V and 4 bases from J, leaving 7 bases between. DNA of the CDR3: TGTGCCAGCAGCTTCGCGGAAAATCAGCCCCAGCATTTT. Translating it yields CASSFAENQPQHF.

The chain's CDR3 is CASSSDNLSGNTIYF. For the CDR3, the DNA is TGTGCCAGCAGCTCGGACAACCTCTCTGGAAACACCATATATTTT. This chain connects TRBV5-8 to TRBJ1-3, with D possibly being TRBD1 (5 bases). Germline V gene lookup returns CDR1 SGHTS and CDR2 YDEGEE. The CDR3 is 15 amino acids. V was cut by 3 bases and J by 0 bases, with 10 bases left in between.

Comments on this clone: A junction end diverges from the germline sequence, so it may reflect a read error. The chain uses TRBV6-4 and TRBJ1-1, with D maybe TRBD1 (5 bases). This CDR3 is built from 14 residues. The germline V gene has CDR1 MRHNA and CDR2 SNTAGT. The DNA for the CDR3 is TGTGCCAGTAGTGTCGGGGGGGAGAACACTGAAGCTTTCTTT. It specifies CASSVGGENTEAFF.

The J gene is TRBJ2-7, the V gene TRBV27; the D gene is possibly TRBD1 (6 bases). Germline loops: CDR1 MNHEY, CDR2 SMNVEV (reference sequence). This CDR3 comprises 15 residues. V dropped 0 bases and J dropped 1 base, with 10 bases sitting between them. CDR3 coding DNA: TGTGCCAGCAGTTTATCGCTAGGGGGATCCTACGAGCAGTACGTC. This codes for CASSLSLGGSYEQYV.

The chain recombines TRBV4-2 with TRBJ2-2, with 11 bases identical to TRBD2. CDR1 is LGHNA, CDR2 YNFKEQ, per germline. J was trimmed by 3 bases and V by 7 bases; bases with no gene match: 13. This CDR3 is 18 amino acids long. The CDR3 bases are TGTGCCAGCACCCTAGCGGGGGGCACCCAGGGGGACACCGGGGAGCTGTTTTTT. Translated: CASTLAGGTQGDTGELFF.

J is TRBJ1-1 and V is TRBV14; a possible D gene is TRBD1 (5 bases). Trimming shortened V by 2 bases and J by 0 bases, and 7 bases separated the two germline ends. This CDR3 comprises 14 residues. CDR1 and CDR2 from the germline V gene are SGHDN and FVKESK. CDR3: CASSQQQVNTEAFF. Written as DNA, the CDR3 is TGTGCCAGCAGCCAACAACAGGTGAACACTGAAGCTTTCTTT.

Of note for this clone: One junction end disagrees with the germline gene, perhaps due to a read error. This chain connects TRBV2 to TRBJ1-4; tentatively, D is TRBD1 (6 bases). CDR3 length: 11 amino acids. Germline V gene sequence: CDR1 SNHLY, CDR2 FYNNEI. CDR3: CASTFRDTYYF. The CDR3 region has the DNA TGTGCCAGCACCTTCCGGGACACTTACTATTTT.

This chain connects TRBV19 to TRBJ1-1, with D hard to call. The CDR3 contains 14 residues. Deletions cut 4 bases from V and 0 bases from J, with 9 bases between. Germline V lookup: CDR1 LNHDA, CDR2 SQIVND (reference sequence). The CDR3 here is CASSKDWVNTEAFF. The CDR3 nucleotides are TGTGCCAGTAGTAAGGATTGGGTGAACACTGAAGCTTTCTTT.

The rearrangement uses TRBV28 and TRBJ2-4; D not certain. Germline V lookup: CDR1 MDHEN, CDR2 SYDVKM. The length of the CDR3 is 14 residues. Trimming stripped 7 bases from V and 0 bases from J, with 10 bases between. Here the CDR3 reads CASNAALAKNIQYF. In nucleotides, the CDR3 is TGTGCCAGCAACGCAGCCTTAGCCAAAAACATTCAGTACTTC.

The gene calls are TRBV15 and TRBJ2-5, with D possibly matching TRBD2 (6 bases). Germline V gives CDR1 LNHNV, CDR2 YYDKDF (reference sequence). Trimming removed 1 base at V and 5 bases at J, with 11 bases between. The CDR3 totals 14 residues. The CDR3: CATSRGRRGETQYF. The DNA for the CDR3 is TGTGCCACCAGCAGAGGCCGCCGGGGGGAGACCCAGTACTTC.

The chain recombines TRBV2 with TRBJ2-2; 7 nucleotides match TRBD2. V trimming: 3 bases; J trimming: 4 bases; junction bases outside the gene matches: 8. The germline CDR1 and CDR2 sequences are SNHLY and FYNNEI. This CDR3 comprises 16 residues. Here the CDR3 DNA reads TGTGCCAGCAGTGATGGCGGGGGTATTCGCACCGGGGAGCTGTTTTTT. This encodes CASSDGGGIRTGELFF.

The chain's CDR3 is CASTGWERSYEQYV. In DNA form, the CDR3 reads TGTGCCAGCACGGGGTGGGAAAGGTCCTACGAGCAGTACGTC. This rearrangement joins TRBV6-5 to TRBJ2-7; the D gene is possibly TRBD2 (5 bases). This CDR3 has 14 residues. Germline lookup yields CDR1 MNHEY and CDR2 SVGAGI. V was pared by 7 bases and J by 1 base, with 14 bases between.

The chain uses TRBV5-1 and TRBJ1-3, with 7 bases lining up with TRBD1. Germline V gene data show CDR1 as SGHRS and CDR2 as YFSETQ. CDR3 length equals 17 residues. The V and J ends lost 7 bases and 1 base, in that order; junction bases with no gene match: 14. Here the CDR3 DNA reads TGCGCCAGCGGAGGGGGCGAGGTTGGGGAGTCTGGAAACACCATATATTTT. Translated: CASGGGEVGESGNTIYF.

This clone has only a few counts. The V and J genes are TRBV6-5 and TRBJ1-2; TRBD1 matches 8 bases. The CDR3 spans 13 residues. The germline CDR1 and CDR2 sequences are MNHEY and SVGAGI. The V gene end was trimmed by 6 bases and the J gene end by 3 bases; junction bases not matched to a gene: 3. In nucleotides, the CDR3 is TGTGCCAGCAGGGGACAGGCGTACTATGGCTACACCTTC. Translation: CASRGQAYYGYTF.

This chain joins TRBV5-8 and TRBJ1-3; D is uncertain. The V end was cut by 0 bases, the J end by 6 bases, with 4 bases between. The CDR3 totals 12 residues. Germline assignment: CDR1 SGHTS and CDR2 YDEGEE. CDR3 nucleotide sequence: TGTGCCAGCAGCTTGGGGCCAAACACCATATATTTT. As protein: CASSLGPNTIYF.

This clone was detected a few times. The CDR3 sequence: CASSIDGEKLFF. The CDR3 coding sequence is TGTGCCAGTAGTATAGATGGGGAAAAACTGTTTTTT. The V call is TRBV19, the J call TRBJ1-4; D call uncertain. CDR3 length: 12 amino acids. Trimming removed 0 bases from V and 8 bases from J, with 4 bases in between. The germline V gene has CDR1 LNHDA and CDR2 SQIVND (reference sequence).

This clone has only one observation. The V and J genes are TRBV4-1 and TRBJ1-1; 8 nucleotides match TRBD1. The junction had 7 bases not matched to a gene; V was cut back by 5 bases and J by 2 bases. The CDR3 sequence is 15 residues long. Per germline, CDR1 MGHRA and CDR2 YSYEKL. The CDR3 DNA follows: TGCGCCAGCAGCAAGGACAGGGCGGACAACACTGAAGCTTTCTTT. Its protein is CASSKDRADNTEAFF.

The gene calls are TRBV9 and TRBJ2-3; 7 bases are shared with TRBD2. With V trimmed by 4 bases and J by 2 bases, 19 bases remained unmatched. Germline V gene lookup returns CDR1 SGDLS and CDR2 YYNGEE. The CDR3 length is 19 residues. CDR3 sequence reads: CASSQYLASAGEDTDTQYF. DNA of the CDR3: TGTGCCAGCAGCCAATATCTTGCTTCGGCGGGAGAAGACACAGATACGCAGTATTTT.

This clone was counted only a few times. The CDR3 coding sequence is TGTGCCAGCAGCTTGCTGGGAAATTGGGGAGACTCCTACGAGCAGTACGTC. It yields the protein CASSLLGNWGDSYEQYV. The rearrangement links TRBV5-6 to TRBJ2-7; D may be TRBD2 (5 bases). In germline, CDR1 is SGHDT, CDR2 YYEEEE. CDR3 length: 17 residues. V lost 1 base and J lost 0, with 17 bases in between.